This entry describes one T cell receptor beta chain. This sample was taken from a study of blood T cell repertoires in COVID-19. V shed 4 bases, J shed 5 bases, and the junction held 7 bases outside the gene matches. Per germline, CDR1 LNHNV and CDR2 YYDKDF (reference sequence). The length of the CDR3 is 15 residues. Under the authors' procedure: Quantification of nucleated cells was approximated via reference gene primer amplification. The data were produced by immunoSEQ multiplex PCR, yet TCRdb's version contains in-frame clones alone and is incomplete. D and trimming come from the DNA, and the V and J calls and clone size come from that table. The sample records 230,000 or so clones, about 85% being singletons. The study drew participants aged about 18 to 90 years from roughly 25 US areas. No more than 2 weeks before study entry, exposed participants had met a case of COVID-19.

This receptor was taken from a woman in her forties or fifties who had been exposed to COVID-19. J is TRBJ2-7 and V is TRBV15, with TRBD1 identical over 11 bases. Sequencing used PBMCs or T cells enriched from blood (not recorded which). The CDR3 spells CATSTPGQGVHEQYF. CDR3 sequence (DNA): TGTGCCACCAGCACCCCGGGACAGGGGGTCCACGAGCAGTACTTC.